The next 3 T cell receptor beta chains were all read from a single sample in a study of shared clonotypes between healthy human individuals. The assay was immunoSEQ multiplex PCR, and TCRdb's table has in-frame clones only and misses some. Here the sample spans over a million clones, 70% to 80% being singletons. Sequenced sample: memory CD4+ T cells sorted from blood. The subset: CD45RA-negative fraction. These receptor sequences come from a man younger than 30 in good health.

CDR3 residues: CASSVEEGWYEQYF. The CDR3 DNA sequence: TGTGCCAGCAGCGTAGAAGAGGGGTGGTACGAGCAGTACTTC. The rearrangement uses TRBV9 and TRBJ2-7; D possibly uses TRBD1 or TRBD2 (5 bases each). V dropped 0 bases and J dropped 4 bases, with 11 bases sitting between them. Germline V gene data show CDR1 as SGDLS and CDR2 as YYNGEE. The CDR3 runs 14 residues.

This clone came up many times. The V call is TRBV19, the J call TRBJ1-2, with D uncertain. V lost 2 bases and J 0 bases, leaving 4 bases between the germline ends. CDR1 and CDR2 from the germline V gene are LNHDA and SQIVND (reference sequence). The CDR3 is 13 amino acids. CDR3 in DNA: TGTGCCAGTAGTATACAGACTAACTATGGCTACACCTTC. The encoded protein is CASSIQTNYGYTF. Full variable domain (rest looked up from reference TRBV19 and TRBJ1-2): DGGITQSPKYLFRKEGQNVTLSCEQNLNHDAMYWYRQDPGQGLRLIYYSQIVNDFQKGDIAEGYSVSREKKESFPLTVTSAQKNPTAFYLCASSIQTNYGYTFGSGTRLTVV.

As to this clone: The same CDR3 can be traced to other DNA sequences in this sample. The V and J genes are TRBV29-1 and TRBJ1-1; perhaps TRBD1 as D (6 bases). With 3 bases removed from V and 4 bases from J, the gap between germline ends came to 12 bases. Looked up from germline, CDR1 is SQVTM and CDR2 is ANQGSEA. The CDR3 spans 13 residues. The CDR3 region is CSVDPGGATEAFF. The CDR3, as DNA: TGCAGCGTTGACCCGGGGGGGGCCACTGAAGCTTTCTTT.